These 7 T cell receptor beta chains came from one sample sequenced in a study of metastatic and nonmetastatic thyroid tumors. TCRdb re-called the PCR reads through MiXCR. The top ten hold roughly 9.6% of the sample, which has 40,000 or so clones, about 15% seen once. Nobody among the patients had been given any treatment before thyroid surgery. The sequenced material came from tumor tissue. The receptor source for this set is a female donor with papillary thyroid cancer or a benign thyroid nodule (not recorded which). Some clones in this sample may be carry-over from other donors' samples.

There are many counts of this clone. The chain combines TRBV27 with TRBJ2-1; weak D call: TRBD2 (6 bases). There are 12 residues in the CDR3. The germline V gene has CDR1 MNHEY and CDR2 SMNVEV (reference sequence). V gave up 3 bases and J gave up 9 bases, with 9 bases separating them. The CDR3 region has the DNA TGTGCCAGCAGTTTCGGGGGATCTGAGCAGTTCTTC. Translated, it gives CASSFGGSEQFF.

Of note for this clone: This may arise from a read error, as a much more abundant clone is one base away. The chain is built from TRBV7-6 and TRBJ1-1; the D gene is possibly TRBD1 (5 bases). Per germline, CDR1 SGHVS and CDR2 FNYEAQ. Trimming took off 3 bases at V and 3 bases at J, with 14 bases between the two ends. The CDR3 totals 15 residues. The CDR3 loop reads CASSLCQGGYTEAFF. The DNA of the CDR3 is TGTGCCAGCAGCTTGTGTCAGGGAGGGTACACTGAAGCTTTCTTT. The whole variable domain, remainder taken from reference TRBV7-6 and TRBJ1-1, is GAGVSQSPRYKVTKRGQDVALRCDPISGHVSLYWYRQALGQGPEFLTYFNYEAQQDKSGLPNDRFSAERPEGSISTLTIQRTEQRDSAMYRCASSLCQGGYTEAFFGQGTRLTVV.

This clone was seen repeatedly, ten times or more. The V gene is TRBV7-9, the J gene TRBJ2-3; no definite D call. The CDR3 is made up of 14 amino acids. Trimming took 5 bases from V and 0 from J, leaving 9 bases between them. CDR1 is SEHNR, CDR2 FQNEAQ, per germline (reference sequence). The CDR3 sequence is CASSLTTSTDTQYF. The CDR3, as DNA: TGTGCCAGCAGCCTAACTACTAGCACAGATACGCAGTATTTT.

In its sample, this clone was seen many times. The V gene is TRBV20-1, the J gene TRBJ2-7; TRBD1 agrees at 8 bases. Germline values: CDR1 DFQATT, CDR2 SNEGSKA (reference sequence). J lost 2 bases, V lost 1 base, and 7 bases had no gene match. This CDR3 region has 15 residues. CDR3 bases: TGCAGTGCTAGAGGGGACGACAGGGGCGCCTACGAGCAGTACTTC. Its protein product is CSARGDDRGAYEQYF.

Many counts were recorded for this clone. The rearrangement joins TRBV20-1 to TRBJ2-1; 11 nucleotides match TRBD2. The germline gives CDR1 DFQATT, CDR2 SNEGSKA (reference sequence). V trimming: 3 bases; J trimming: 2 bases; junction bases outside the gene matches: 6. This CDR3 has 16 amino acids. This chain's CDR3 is CSARASSGGPYNEQFF. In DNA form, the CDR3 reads TGCAGTGCTAGGGCCTCTAGCGGGGGGCCCTACAATGAGCAGTTCTTC.

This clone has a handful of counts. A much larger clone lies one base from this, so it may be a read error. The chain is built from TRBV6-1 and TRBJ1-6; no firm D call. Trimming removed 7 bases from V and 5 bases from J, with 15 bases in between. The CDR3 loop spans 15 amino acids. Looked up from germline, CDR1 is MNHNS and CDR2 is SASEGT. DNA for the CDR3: TGTGCCAGCACCTACAGTGGGCTAGATAATTCACCCCTCCACTTT. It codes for CASTYSGLDNSPLHF.

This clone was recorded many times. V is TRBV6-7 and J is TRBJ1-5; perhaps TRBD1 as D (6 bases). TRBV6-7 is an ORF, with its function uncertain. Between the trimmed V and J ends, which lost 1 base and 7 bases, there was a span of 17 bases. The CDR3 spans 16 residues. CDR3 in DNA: TGTGCCAGCAGTTACTTCAGGGGCAGCTCGCGGCAGCCCCAGCATTTT. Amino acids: CASSYFRGSSRQPQHF.